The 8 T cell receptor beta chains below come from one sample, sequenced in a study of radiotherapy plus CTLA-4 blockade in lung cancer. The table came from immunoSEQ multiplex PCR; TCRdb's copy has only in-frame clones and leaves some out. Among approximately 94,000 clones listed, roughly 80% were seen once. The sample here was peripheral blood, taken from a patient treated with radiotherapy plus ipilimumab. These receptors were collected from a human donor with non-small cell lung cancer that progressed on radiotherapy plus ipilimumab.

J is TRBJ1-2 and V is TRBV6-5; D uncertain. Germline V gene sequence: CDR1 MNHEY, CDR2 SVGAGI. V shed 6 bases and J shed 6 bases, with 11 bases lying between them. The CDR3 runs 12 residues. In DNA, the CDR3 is TGTGCCAGCAGATCGGCGATGGATGGCTACACCTTC. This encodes CASRSAMDGYTF.

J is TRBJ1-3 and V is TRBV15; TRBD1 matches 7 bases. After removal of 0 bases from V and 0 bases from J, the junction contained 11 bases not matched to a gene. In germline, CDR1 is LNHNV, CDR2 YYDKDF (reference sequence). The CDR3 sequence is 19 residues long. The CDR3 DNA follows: TGTGCCACCAGCAGAGATCTCAGGACAGGCGCCTTCTCTGGAAACACCATATATTTT. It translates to CATSRDLRTGAFSGNTIYF.

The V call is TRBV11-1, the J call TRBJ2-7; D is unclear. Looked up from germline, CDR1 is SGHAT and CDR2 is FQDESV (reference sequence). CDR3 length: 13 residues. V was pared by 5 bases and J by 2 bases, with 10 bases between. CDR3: CASSQPPAYEQYV. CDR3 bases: TGTGCCAGCAGCCAACCCCCGGCCTACGAGCAGTACGTC.

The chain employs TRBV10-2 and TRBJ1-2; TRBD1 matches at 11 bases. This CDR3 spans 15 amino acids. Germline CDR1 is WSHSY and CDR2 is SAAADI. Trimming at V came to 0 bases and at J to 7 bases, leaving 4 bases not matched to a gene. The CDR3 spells CASSESGTGGRGYTF. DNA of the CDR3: TGCGCCAGCAGTGAGTCTGGGACAGGGGGTCGTGGCTACACCTTC.

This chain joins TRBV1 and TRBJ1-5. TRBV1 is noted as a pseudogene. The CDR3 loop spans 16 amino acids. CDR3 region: CTSSQHRDYSNQPQHF. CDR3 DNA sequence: TGCACCAGCAGCCAGCACCGGGATTATAGCAATCAGCCCCAGCATTTT.

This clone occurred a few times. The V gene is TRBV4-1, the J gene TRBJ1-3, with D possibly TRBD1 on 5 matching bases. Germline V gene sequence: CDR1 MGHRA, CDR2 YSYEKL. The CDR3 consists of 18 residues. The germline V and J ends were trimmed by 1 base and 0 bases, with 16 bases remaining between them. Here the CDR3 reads CASSQVVMGPSSGNTIYF. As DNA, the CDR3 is TGCGCCAGCAGCCAAGTAGTTATGGGGCCGAGCTCTGGAAACACCATATATTTT.

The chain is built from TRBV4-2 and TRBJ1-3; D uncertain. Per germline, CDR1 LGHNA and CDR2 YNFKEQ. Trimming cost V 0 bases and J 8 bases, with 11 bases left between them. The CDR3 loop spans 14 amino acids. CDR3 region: CASSQETQRDTIYF. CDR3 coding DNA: TGTGCCAGCAGCCAAGAGACCCAGCGGGACACCATATATTTT.

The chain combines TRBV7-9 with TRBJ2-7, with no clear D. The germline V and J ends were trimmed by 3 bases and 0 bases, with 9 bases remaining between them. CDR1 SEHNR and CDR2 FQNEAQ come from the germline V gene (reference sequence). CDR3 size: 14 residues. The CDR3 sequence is CASSLSIASYEQYF. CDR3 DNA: TGTGCCAGCAGCTTGAGCATCGCCTCCTACGAGCAGTACTTC.